This T cell receptor (beta chain) was recovered during a study of beta chain features in type 1 diabetes. Study results and caveats: Moderate but significant shortening of TCRB CDR3s was recorded in all four CD4+ subsets from Type 1 diabetes patients. Any role of HLA type in TCRB rearrangement remained unresolved here.

About this clone itself: Its matching antigen is unknown.

The V gene's germline CDR1 is LGHNA and CDR2 YSLEER. V lost 0 bases, J lost 2 bases, and 3 bases stayed unmatched. The CDR3 length is 16 residues. Each sorted fraction was over 98% pure. Expressed TCRB transcripts got sequenced, as all isolated RNA was reverse transcribed. Only in-frame clones appear in the TCRdb table, and some are missing; sequencing was by immunoSEQ multiplex PCR. This table holds some 170,000 clones, roughly 65% found once. This sequence was found in a man under 40 with type 1 diabetes. This chain uses TRBV4-3 with TRBJ2-5; 10 bases are a match to TRBD2. Sequenced input: naive CD4+ T cells from blood. Here the CDR3 DNA reads TGCGCCAGCAGCCAAGATTTAGCGGGGGGTCAAGAGACCCAGTACTTC. Residues: CASSQDLAGGQETQYF.